Shown below are 11 T cell receptor beta chains from a single sample sequenced in a study of blood T cell repertoires in COVID-19. The data were produced by immunoSEQ multiplex PCR, yet TCRdb's version contains in-frame clones alone and is incomplete. The table includes around 100,000 clones, roughly 89% detected once. Sequencing input: peripheral blood. Receptors originate from a human donor in a cohort sampled during active COVID-19.

This clone appeared many times. The rearrangement uses TRBV10-3 and TRBJ2-7; TRBD1 might be the D (5 bases). In germline, CDR1 is ENHRY, CDR2 SYGVKD. The CDR3 totals 15 residues. The germline V and J ends were trimmed by 6 bases and 0 bases, with 15 bases remaining between them. CDR3: CAIRIIGVHSYEQYF. As DNA, the CDR3 is TGTGCCATCAGGATAATAGGGGTTCACTCCTACGAGCAGTACTTC.

The rearrangement joins TRBV5-1 to TRBJ2-3; 10 nucleotides align to TRBD2. Germline loops: CDR1 SGHRS, CDR2 YFSETQ. Losses at the gene ends were 3 bases for V and 1 base for J; bases not matched to a gene: 2. The CDR3 length is 15 residues. The CDR3 region has the DNA TGCGCCAGCAGCTACCTAGCGGGAGGCACAGATACGCAGTATTTT. It encodes CASSYLAGGTDTQYF.

The rearrangement links TRBV7-8 to TRBJ1-3, with D possibly being TRBD1 (6 bases). Germline CDR1 SGHVS, CDR2 FQNEAQ. V shed 5 bases and J shed 1 base, with 12 bases lying between them. The length of the CDR3 is 15 residues. The CDR3 DNA sequence: TGTGCCAGCAGCCACTGGACAGCATCTGGAAACACCATATATTTT. Amino acid sequence: CASSHWTASGNTIYF.

Of note for this clone: The sample contains more than one DNA sequence encoding this CDR3. The rearrangement uses TRBV7-3 and TRBJ2-1; 7 bases align to TRBD2. Germline lookup yields CDR1 SGHTA and CDR2 FQGTGA. The CDR3 is 14 residues long. Losses at the gene ends were 3 bases for V and 5 bases for J; bases not matched to a gene: 4. CDR3 sequence (DNA): TGTGCCAGCAGCTTGGGCGGGGGAAACAATGAGCAGTTCTTC. This codes for CASSLGGGNNEQFF.

The rearrangement uses TRBV19 and TRBJ2-4; possible D gene TRBD1, 5 bases. With 5 bases removed from V and 7 bases from J, the gap between germline ends came to 12 bases. The germline V gene has CDR1 LNHDA and CDR2 SQIVND (reference sequence). The length of the CDR3 is 13 residues. CDR3 in DNA: TGTGCCAGTAGTCCTGCAGGGTGGAACATTCAGTACTTC. Protein product: CASSPAGWNIQYF.

V gene TRBV7-6 combines with J gene TRBJ1-1; tentative D call: TRBD1 (5 bases). V was clipped by 6 bases and J by 3 bases, with 17 bases between them. CDR1 is SGHVS, CDR2 FNYEAQ, per germline. The CDR3 has 15 amino acids. The CDR3 protein is CASSWRGAGDTEAFF. The CDR3 DNA sequence: TGTGCCAGCAGTTGGAGGGGAGCTGGGGACACTGAAGCTTTCTTT.

The genes are TRBV24-1 and TRBJ2-3; no firm D call. V was cut by 7 bases and J by 4 bases, with 11 bases left in between. This CDR3 has 13 amino acids. The germline gives CDR1 KGHDR, CDR2 SFDVKD. The CDR3 region is CATRTEGADTQYF. CDR3 DNA sequence: TGTGCCACCAGAACAGAAGGCGCAGATACGCAGTATTTT.

In its sample, this clone was seen once. The chain uses TRBV7-2 and TRBJ1-5, with a weak D call TRBD1 (5 bases). Trimming took 6 bases from V and 0 from J, leaving 12 bases between them. Germline V lookup: CDR1 SGHTA, CDR2 FQGNSA. The CDR3 has 15 residues. The CDR3 region has the DNA TGTGCCAGCAGTGGGGGGGTGTCTAGCAATCAGCCCCAGCATTTT. Translation: CASSGGVSSNQPQHF.

The chain combines TRBV24-1 with TRBJ2-1; 10 bases are shared with TRBD2. The germline gives CDR1 KGHDR, CDR2 SFDVKD. This CDR3 contains 16 residues. V trimming: 1 base; J trimming: 7 bases; junction bases outside the gene matches: 6. CDR3 coding DNA: TGTGCCACCAGTGATTTACCGAGCGGGAGGGGTAATGAGCAGTTCTTC. This gives the protein CATSDLPSGRGNEQFF.

The chain employs TRBV28 and TRBJ2-2, with 10 bases aligning to TRBD2. CDR1 MDHEN and CDR2 SYDVKM come from the germline V gene. The CDR3 runs to 16 residues. The junction had 8 bases not matched to a gene; V was cut back by 5 bases and J by 5 bases. CDR3 coding DNA: TGTGCCAGCAGTCTGTCAGCGGGAGGGGGGACCGGGGAGCTGTTTTTT. Amino acids: CASSLSAGGGTGELFF.

The chain carries TRBV5-1 and TRBJ2-7, with 10 bases that match TRBD2. Trimming removed 4 bases from V and 5 bases from J; junction bases left unmatched: 6. Germline lookup yields CDR1 SGHRS and CDR2 YFSETQ. The CDR3 is 14 residues long. CDR3 protein: CASSQGTSVDEQYF. Here the CDR3 DNA reads TGCGCCAGCAGCCAAGGGACTAGCGTCGACGAGCAGTACTTC. The full variable domain, its missing parts supplied by reference TRBV5-1 and TRBJ2-7, is KAGVTQTPRYLIKTRGQQVTLSCSPISGHRSVSWYQQTPGQGLQFLFEYFSETQRNKGNFPGRFSGRQFSNSRSEMNVSTLELGDSALYLCASSQGTSVDEQYFGPGTRLTVT.